The T cell receptor beta chain described here comes from a study of immune reconstitution after stem cell transplant in scleroderma. Germline V gene data show CDR1 as SNHLY and CDR2 as FYNNEI. Trimming stripped 1 base from V and 4 bases from J, with 10 bases between. This CDR3 is built from 14 residues. This clonotype is medium-sized (0.01 to 0.1%) in the sample. Via MiXCR, TCRdb re-called the RT-PCR reads, giving one row per CDR3 protein. The sample yields about 4,900 distinct CDR3 sequences, less than 8.5% seen once. The receptor was derived from a male donor with systemic sclerosis. Specimen collection occurred before or after autologous hematopoietic stem cell transplantation (not recorded which). The chain employs TRBV2 and TRBJ1-1; D is ambiguous. DNA for the CDR3: TGTGCCAGCAGTGAAGGGACTGATTCCACTGAAGCTTTCTTT. Its protein is CASSEGTDSTEAFF.